Reported below is one TCR beta chain. Its antigen is still unknown. This sample was included in a study of response to subunit inactivated influenza vaccine. TCRdb re-called the RT-PCR reads through MiXCR, storing one row per CDR3 protein. The sample comprises about 500,000 distinct CDR3 sequences, 15% to 20% of which are singletons, and roughly 3% rests with the top ten. Study results and caveats: Each seasonal flu vaccination may recruit only limited new T cells, authors suggested.

The TCR originated in a man aged 50 to 69 who received an inactivated influenza vaccine. The sample in question was CD4+ T cells sorted from PBMCs, obtained 23 months after vaccination.

CDR3 nucleotides: TGCGCCAGCAGCTCAGGACAGGGCAATGAGCAGTTCTTC. Translation gives CASSSGQGNEQFF. J is TRBJ2-1 and V is TRBV5-1, with 8 positions matching TRBD1. Per germline, CDR1 SGHRS and CDR2 YFSETQ. After removal of 3 bases from V and 6 bases from J, the junction contained 2 bases not matched to a gene. The CDR3 is 13 amino acids.